Below, 18 T cell receptor beta chains from the same sample are listed, as sequenced in a study of blood T cell repertoires in COVID-19. Clones were sequenced by immunoSEQ multiplex PCR, and TCRdb holds only the in-frame ones, with some missing. Among around 77,000 clones listed, about nine tenths were seen once. The specimen sequenced was peripheral blood. All receptors derive from a woman aged 80 or older with active or convalescent COVID-19.

The chain recombines TRBV4-1 with TRBJ1-5, with 9 positions matching TRBD1. The CDR3 loop spans 17 amino acids. J lost 0 bases, V lost 4 bases, and 7 bases had no gene match. CDR1 is MGHRA, CDR2 YSYEKL, per germline. The CDR3 reads CASSRTGEDYSNQPQHF. The CDR3 region has the DNA TGCGCCAGCAGCCGGACAGGGGAAGACTATAGCAATCAGCCCCAGCATTTT.

This clone showed up just a few times. V and J are TRBV18 and TRBJ1-6; 7 nucleotides line up with TRBD1. Germline values: CDR1 KGHSH, CDR2 LQKENI. The CDR3 is made up of 16 amino acids. V gave up 0 bases and J gave up 7 bases; unmatched junction bases: 6. CDR3 in DNA: TGTGCCAGCTCACCACCGAATCAGGGGGAGAATTCACCCCTCCACTTT. It yields the protein CASSPPNQGENSPLHF.

The chain is built from TRBV18 and TRBJ2-7; D ambiguous. Looked up from germline, CDR1 is KGHSH and CDR2 is LQKENI. The V end lost 2 bases, the J end lost 3 bases, and 11 bases lay between the germline ends. The CDR3 runs to 14 residues. CDR3 DNA sequence: TGTGCCAGCTCACCAGTACCCAACTACTACGAGCAGTACTTC. Translated, it gives CASSPVPNYYEQYF.

The rearrangement joins TRBV2 to TRBJ2-3; a possible D gene is TRBD1 (6 bases). This CDR3 is built from 16 residues. The germline V gene has CDR1 SNHLY and CDR2 FYNNEI. Trimming took off 3 bases at V and 3 bases at J, with 16 bases between the two ends. DNA for the CDR3: TGTGCCAGCAGTGAGGTATGGGACACCTCTACAGATACGCAGTATTTT. Translated, it gives CASSEVWDTSTDTQYF.

This clone appeared a single time. This chain uses TRBV30 with TRBJ2-6; D is perhaps TRBD1 (6 bases). The germline CDR1 and CDR2 sequences are GTSNPN and SVGIG (reference sequence). The V and J ends lost 5 bases and 3 bases respectively, with 11 bases between them. CDR3 length: 14 amino acids. The CDR3 DNA follows: TGTGCCTGGGGCCAGGGGATTGGGGCCAACGTCCTGACTTTC. It specifies CAWGQGIGANVLTF.

This CDR3 reads CASSQDKSLTYNEQFF. The CDR3 DNA is TGTGCCAGCAGCCAAGATAAGAGTTTGACCTACAATGAGCAGTTCTTC. The V and J genes are TRBV14 and TRBJ2-1, with D unclear. The germline V and J ends were trimmed by 0 bases and 2 bases, with 11 bases remaining between them. Germline V gene data show CDR1 as SGHDN and CDR2 as FVKESK. This CDR3 is 16 amino acids long. Supplemented by reference TRBV14 and TRBJ2-1, the full variable domain reads EAGVTQFPSHSVIEKGQTVTLRCDPISGHDNLYWYRRVMGKEIKFLLHFVKESKQDESGMPNNRFLAERTGGTYSTLKVQPAELEDSGVYFCASSQDKSLTYNEQFFGPGTRLTVL.

In its sample, this clone was seen once. CDR3 residues: CASSIRGTSGNTIYF. The CDR3, as DNA: TGTGCCAGTAGTATTAGAGGGACTTCGGGAAACACCATATATTTT. The J gene is TRBJ1-3, the V gene TRBV19; possibly TRBD1 for D (5 bases). This CDR3 region has 15 residues. Trimming took 3 bases from V and 4 from J, leaving 13 bases between them. Germline V gene data show CDR1 as LNHDA and CDR2 as SQIVND (reference sequence).

The rearrangement uses TRBV4-1 and TRBJ1-1; 8 bases fit TRBD1. V gave up 3 bases and J gave up 0 bases; unmatched junction bases: 6. The CDR3 is made up of 16 amino acids. Germline CDR1 is MGHRA and CDR2 is YSYEKL. The CDR3, as DNA: TGCGCCAGCAGCCACGTAACAGGGGGTATGAACACTGAAGCTTTCTTT. It encodes CASSHVTGGMNTEAFF.

A few counts support this clone. The genes are TRBV18 and TRBJ2-7; D gene unclear. This CDR3 is built from 13 residues. V gave up 3 bases and J gave up 0 bases, with 6 bases separating them. CDR1 KGHSH and CDR2 LQKENI come from the germline V gene. The CDR3 sequence: CASSPGHSYEQYF. The CDR3 DNA reads as TGTGCCAGCTCACCCGGTCACTCCTACGAGCAGTACTTC.

This chain connects TRBV30 to TRBJ1-3, with 8 bases that match TRBD1. After removal of 1 base from V and 0 bases from J, the junction contained 17 bases not matched to a gene. CDR1 is GTSNPN, CDR2 SVGIG, per germline (reference sequence). This CDR3 has 20 amino acids. CDR3 coding DNA: TGTGCCTGGAGTGGGGGGGTGACAGGGGCGCCTCGATTCTCTGGAAACACCATATATTTT. This sequence encodes CAWSGGVTGAPRFSGNTIYF.

The chain is built from TRBV7-3 and TRBJ1-6, with D maybe TRBD1 (6 bases). CDR1 SGHTA and CDR2 FQGTGA come from the germline V gene. V was clipped by 0 bases and J by 5 bases, with 17 bases between them. The CDR3 has 18 residues. The CDR3 nucleotides are TGTGCCAGCAGCTTAACCCGAGGACAGTCAATTCATAATTCACCCCTCCACTTT. It encodes CASSLTRGQSIHNSPLHF.

The sample holds one count of this clone. The chain employs TRBV4-2 and TRBJ2-2, with 9 bases that match TRBD2. This CDR3 has 16 amino acids. J lost 6 bases, V lost 4 bases, and 9 bases had no gene match. Germline V lookup: CDR1 LGHNA, CDR2 YNFKEQ. CDR3 residues: CASSLWAGGSAGELFF. CDR3 nucleotide sequence: TGTGCCAGCAGCCTTTGGGCGGGGGGGAGCGCCGGGGAGCTGTTTTTT.

The gene calls are TRBV3-1 (or the pseudogene TRBV3-2) and TRBJ2-1; 8 bases align to TRBD2. This CDR3 spans 18 amino acids. The V gene's germline CDR1 is LGHDT and CDR2 YNNKEL (reference sequence). V was clipped by 1 base and J by 0 bases; unmatched bases: 8. CDR3 protein: CASSQVTLAGSSYNEQFF. The CDR3 bases are TGTGCCAGCAGCCAAGTAACATTAGCGGGGTCCTCCTACAATGAGCAGTTCTTC.

This chain uses TRBV6-6 with TRBJ1-5; no firm D call. Germline loops: CDR1 MNHNY, CDR2 SVGAGI (reference sequence). This CDR3 is 14 amino acids long. Trimming stripped 4 bases from V and 4 bases from J, with 11 bases between. In DNA, the CDR3 is TGTGCCAGCAGTTCGGGAGGAGGTAATCAGCCCCAGCATTTT. It yields the protein CASSSGGGNQPQHF.

This chain connects TRBV5-1 to TRBJ2-5; D is ambiguous. Germline CDR1 and CDR2: SGHRS and YFSETQ. This CDR3 contains 14 residues. The ends were cut back, 0 bases at V and 5 bases at J, with 11 bases in the middle. CDR3 amino acids: CASSLGSTRETQYF. The CDR3, as DNA: TGCGCCAGCAGCTTGGGTTCGACACGGGAGACCCAGTACTTC.

The rearrangement joins TRBV4-2 to TRBJ2-1; 8 bases are a match to TRBD1. V gave up 1 base and J gave up 10 bases; unmatched junction bases: 6. CDR3 length: 14 amino acids. Germline CDR1 reads LGHNA; CDR2 reads YNFKEQ. The CDR3 DNA follows: TGTGCCAGCAGCCAAGTTCTTGGGGACAGGGAGCAGTTCTTC. Translated, it gives CASSQVLGDREQFF.

The V gene is TRBV9, the J gene TRBJ2-3; 8 bases align to TRBD2. The CDR3 is 16 residues long. Germline trimming cut 4 bases from V and 2 bases from J; bases unmatched to any gene: 9. Germline CDR1 is SGDLS and CDR2 is YYNGEE. This chain's CDR3 is CASSLRTSSNTDTQYF. CDR3 coding DNA: TGTGCCAGCAGCCTTCGGACTAGCTCTAACACAGATACGCAGTATTTT.

V usage is TRBV27 and J usage is TRBJ1-5; D gene unclear. The CDR3 is 14 residues long. The germline gives CDR1 MNHEY, CDR2 SMNVEV (reference sequence). Trimming took 4 bases from V and 2 from J, leaving 9 bases between them. The CDR3 region is CASSSPSGNQPQHF. The CDR3 DNA follows: TGTGCCAGCAGTTCTCCATCAGGCAATCAGCCCCAGCATTTT.